This TCR beta chain was observed in a study of blood T cell repertoires in COVID-19. For the study at large: The origin of the acute and convalescent COVID-19 samples was the United States, Italy and Spain. PBMCs, B-cell-depleted T cells, or T cells were the source of the cDNA or gDNA that made up the material.

In the study's own analysis: Researchers report that nucleated cell counts were estimated from reference gene primer amplification. Data came from immunoSEQ multiplex PCR; TCRdb stores just in-frame clones and leaves some out. The V and J calls and the clone size are those of that table, but D and trimming were determined from the DNA. The table lists more than 200,000 clones, approximately 86% of them singletons. The CDR3 sequence is 14 residues long. CDR1 is MGHRA and CDR2 is YSYEKL in the germline V gene. Trimming at V came to 3 bases and at J to 8 bases, leaving 8 bases not matched to a gene. The sequencing sample was made of peripheral blood. This receptor was taken from a man aged 25 to 40 with active or convalescent COVID-19. The V gene is TRBV4-1, the J gene TRBJ1-2; the match to TRBD1 covers 8 bases. CDR3: CASSQGRGLRGYTF. CDR3 DNA: TGCGCCAGCAGCCAGGGCAGGGGGCTGCGGGGCTACACCTTC.